This record covers a single TCR beta chain. CDR1 and CDR2 from the germline V gene are SQVTM and ANQGSEA. Trimming pared 3 bases from V and 0 bases from J, leaving 9 bases between. The CDR3 sequence is 14 residues long. Repertoires were generated with immunoSEQ multiplex PCR, while TCRdb's copy carries only in-frame clones and drops some. The sample holds about 730,000 clones; just under 75% are singletons and the top ten take around 1.7%. This entry comes from a study of shared clonotypes between healthy human individuals. The clonotype originates from a woman aged 25 to 39 in good health. Material: memory CD4+ T cells sorted from blood. Subset of the sample: CD45RA-negative fraction. The rearrangement uses TRBV29-1 and TRBJ2-1; D call uncertain. The CDR3 nucleotides read TGCAGCGTTGAGAGGCGGAGCTCCTACAATGAGCAGTTCTTC. It codes for CSVERRSSYNEQFF.